The clone carrying this T cell receptor beta chain was seen only a few times. The antigen is undetermined. This specimen belongs to a study of blood T cells in healthy people across ages. The authors ran a second PCR of 7 to 11 cycles using a sample-barcoded 5' primer and a J-beta primer mix. Each cDNA molecule received a tag from a template-switch adaptor that had 12 random nucleotides. TCRdb reanalysed the 5' RACE reads using MiXCR and keeps one entry per CDR3 protein. The sample carries approximately 1,000,000 distinct CDR3 sequences, 40% to 55% recorded once. Trimming removed 3 bases from V and 5 bases from J; junction bases left unmatched: 6. The length of the CDR3 is 15 residues. Broader study findings: Long-lived donors exceeded aged donors in naive CD4+ cells and diversity. Diversity estimates from one million T cells were considered underestimates. A roughly linear fall in TCR beta diversity per million T cells was seen with increasing age.

The specimen was blood. This receptor was identified in a woman aged 60-75 years in good health. The chain has TRBV12-3 or TRBV12-4 and TRBJ2-2; 7 nucleotides match TRBD1. The CDR3 nucleotides read TGTGCCAGCAGTTTGCTACAGGGGTATACCGGGGAGCTGTTTTTT. Its translation: CASSLLQGYTGELFF.